This T cell receptor (beta chain) was identified during a study of T cell responses to AZD1222 COVID-19 vaccine. A note on this clone: Its target is unknown.

Study-level findings and limits: Clonal diversity was possibly underestimated; the donors were predominantly white British and more often female.

The repertoire was sequenced with immunoSEQ multiplex PCR; TCRdb's copy has only in-frame clones and lacks some. The sample holds more than 95,000 clones; about 88% are singletons and the top ten take roughly 7.4%. Germline CDR1 reads SGHTS; CDR2 reads YDEGEE. There are 15 residues in the CDR3. V gave up 2 bases and J gave up 4 bases, with 16 bases separating them. The input for sequencing was peripheral blood, taken on day 0 of AZD1222 vaccination. This sequence was found in an adult in good health. The chain is built from TRBV5-8 and TRBJ2-7, with TRBD1 as a possible D gene (6 bases). CDR3 coding DNA: TGTGCCAGCAGCTTAGGACAGTTGTTTTCGTACGAGCAGTACTTC. It yields the protein CASSLGQLFSYEQYF.